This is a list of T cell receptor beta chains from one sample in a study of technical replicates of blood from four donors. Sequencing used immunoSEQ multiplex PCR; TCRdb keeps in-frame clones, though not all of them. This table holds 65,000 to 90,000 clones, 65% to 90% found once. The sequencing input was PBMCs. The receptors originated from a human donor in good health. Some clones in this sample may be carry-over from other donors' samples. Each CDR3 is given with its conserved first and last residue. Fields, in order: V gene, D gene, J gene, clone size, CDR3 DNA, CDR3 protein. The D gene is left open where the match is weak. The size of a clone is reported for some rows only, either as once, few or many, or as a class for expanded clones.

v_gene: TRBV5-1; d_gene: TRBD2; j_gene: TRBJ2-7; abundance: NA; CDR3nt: TGCGCCAGCAGCTTTAGCGGGATGAGCTCCTACGAGCAGTACTTC; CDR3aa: CASSFSGMSSYEQYF
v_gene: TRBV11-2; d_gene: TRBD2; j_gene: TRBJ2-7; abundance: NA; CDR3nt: TGTGCCAGCAGCCTTCAGGGTAGCGGGAGCCTCTACGAGCAGTACTTC; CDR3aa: CASSLQGSGSLYEQYF
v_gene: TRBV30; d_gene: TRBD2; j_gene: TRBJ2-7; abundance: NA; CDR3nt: TGTGCGGGGACTAGCGGGAGCTACGAGCAGTACTTC; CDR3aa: CAGTSGSYEQYF
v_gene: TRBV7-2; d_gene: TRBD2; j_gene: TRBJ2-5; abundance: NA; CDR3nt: TGTGCCAGCAGCTCCAGACTAGCGGGGGGACGGCAGGAGACCCAGTACTTC; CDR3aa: CASSSRLAGGRQETQYF
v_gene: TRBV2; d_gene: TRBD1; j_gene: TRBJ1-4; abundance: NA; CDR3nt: TGTGCCAGCAGTCGCCGGGACAGGGACGAAAAACTGTTTTTT; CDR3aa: CASSRRDRDEKLFF
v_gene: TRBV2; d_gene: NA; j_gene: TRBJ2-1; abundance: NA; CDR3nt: TGTGCCAGCAGTCCGGGGTGGTACAATGAGCAGTTCTTC; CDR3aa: CASSPGWYNEQFF
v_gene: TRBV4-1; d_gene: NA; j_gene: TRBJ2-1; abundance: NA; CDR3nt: TGCGCCAGCAGCCAAGCCCCGGATGAGCAGTTCTTC; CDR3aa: CASSQAPDEQFF
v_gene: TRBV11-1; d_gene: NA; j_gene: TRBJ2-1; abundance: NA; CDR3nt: TGTGCCAGCAGCTCCTATCTCTACAATGAGCAGTTCTTC; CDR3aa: CASSSYLYNEQFF
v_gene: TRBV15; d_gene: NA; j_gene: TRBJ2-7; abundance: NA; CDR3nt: TGTGCCACCAGCAGAGATCCTGTGACAGGCGAGCAGTACTTC; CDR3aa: CATSRDPVTGEQYF
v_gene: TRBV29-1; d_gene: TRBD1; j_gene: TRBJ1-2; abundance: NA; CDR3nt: TGCAGCACCACAGGGGATAACTATGGCTACACCTTC; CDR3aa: CSTTGDNYGYTF
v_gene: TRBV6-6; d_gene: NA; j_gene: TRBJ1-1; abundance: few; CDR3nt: TGTGCCAGCACCTTGAGGGGGACCGCTGAAGCTTTCTTT; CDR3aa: CASTLRGTAEAFF
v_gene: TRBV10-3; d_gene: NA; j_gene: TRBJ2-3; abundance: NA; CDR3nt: TGTGCCATCAGGGCCGGGGAGGATACGCAGTATTTT; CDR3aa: CAIRAGEDTQYF
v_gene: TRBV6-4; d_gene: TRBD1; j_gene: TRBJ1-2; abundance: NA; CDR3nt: TGTGCCAGCCTCCCACCGACAGGGGGACCTTATGGCTACACCTTC; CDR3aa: CASLPPTGGPYGYTF
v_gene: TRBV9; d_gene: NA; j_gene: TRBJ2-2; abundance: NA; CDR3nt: TGTGCCAGCAGCGTTACTCACACCGGGGAGCTGTTTTTT; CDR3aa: CASSVTHTGELFF
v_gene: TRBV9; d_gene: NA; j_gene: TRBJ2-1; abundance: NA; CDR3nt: TGTGCCAGCAGGGCAGGGACATCTAGTACGGATGAGCAGTTCTTC; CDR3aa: CASRAGTSSTDEQFF
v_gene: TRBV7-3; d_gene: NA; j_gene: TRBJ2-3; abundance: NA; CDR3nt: TGTGCCAGCAGCTCCGGACTCTCCTCCGATACGCAGTATTTT; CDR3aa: CASSSGLSSDTQYF
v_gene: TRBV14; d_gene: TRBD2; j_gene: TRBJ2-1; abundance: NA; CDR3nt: TGTGCCAGCAGCCGAACTAGCGGGGGGGTCTACAATGAGCAGTTCTTC; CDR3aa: CASSRTSGGVYNEQFF
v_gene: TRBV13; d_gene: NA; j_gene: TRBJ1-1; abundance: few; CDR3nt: TGTGCCAGCAGCTTAGAGGGAGGGGGCACTGAAGCTTTCTTT; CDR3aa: CASSLEGGGTEAFF
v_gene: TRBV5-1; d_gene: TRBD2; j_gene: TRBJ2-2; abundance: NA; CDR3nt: TGCGCCAGCAGCTTGGAAGCGGGAGTGAGGGGGGAGCTGTTTTTT; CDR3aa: CASSLEAGVRGELFF
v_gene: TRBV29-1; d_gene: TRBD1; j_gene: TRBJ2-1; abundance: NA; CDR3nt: TGCAGCCCCCGGACAGGGGGTAATGAGCAGTTCTTC; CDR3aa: CSPRTGGNEQFF
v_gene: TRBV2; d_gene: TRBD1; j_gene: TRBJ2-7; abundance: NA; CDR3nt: TGTGCCAGCAGTCCTGGACAGGGGGAAGTTGGCGAGCAGTACTTC; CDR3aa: CASSPGQGEVGEQYF
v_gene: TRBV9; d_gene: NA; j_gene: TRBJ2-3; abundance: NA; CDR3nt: TGTGCCAGCAGCGTAGAAGGCGGGCCCTACACAGATACGCAGTATTTT; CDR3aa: CASSVEGGPYTDTQYF
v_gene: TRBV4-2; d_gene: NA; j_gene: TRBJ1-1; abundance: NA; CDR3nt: TGTGCCAGCAGCCAAGAAGTGGGCCAGAACACTGAAGCTTTCTTT; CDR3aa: CASSQEVGQNTEAFF
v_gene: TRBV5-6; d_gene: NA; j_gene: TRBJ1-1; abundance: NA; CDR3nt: TGTGCCAGCAGCCCACGGGGGAACACTGAAGCTTTCTTT; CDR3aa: CASSPRGNTEAFF
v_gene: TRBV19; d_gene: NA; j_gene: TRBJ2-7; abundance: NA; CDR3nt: TGTGCCAGTAGTATGAGACTGGCCCACTACGAGCAGTACTTC; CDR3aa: CASSMRLAHYEQYF
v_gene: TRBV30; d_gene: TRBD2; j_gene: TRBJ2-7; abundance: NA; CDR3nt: TGTGCCTGGAACCTAGCGGGAGGCTCCTTAGAGCAGTACTTC; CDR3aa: CAWNLAGGSLEQYF
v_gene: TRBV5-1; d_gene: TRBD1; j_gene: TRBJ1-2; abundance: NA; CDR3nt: TGCGCCAGCAGCTCCCGAGGGACAGGGAACAACTATGGCTACACCTTC; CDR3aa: CASSSRGTGNNYGYTF
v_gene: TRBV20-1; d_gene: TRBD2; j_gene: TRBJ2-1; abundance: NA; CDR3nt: TGCAGTGCTACAGCGGGGACTAGCCAGTTCTTC; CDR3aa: CSATAGTSQFF